Presented here are 18 T cell receptor beta chains from one specimen sequenced in a study of T cell responses to AZD1222 COVID-19 vaccine. Some clones are missing from TCRdb's copy, which holds only in-frame ones; the method was immunoSEQ multiplex PCR. The sample lists roughly 180,000 clones, roughly 90% seen once, with 1.5% to 2% in the top ten. The starting material was peripheral blood, obtained 28 days after the second AZD1222 dose. The receptors stem from an adult who received the AZD1222 COVID-19 vaccine.

This rearrangement joins TRBV5-4 to TRBJ1-1; no clear D. Germline CDR1 reads SGHNT; CDR2 reads YYREEE (reference sequence). There are 14 residues in the CDR3. Between the trimmed V and J ends, which lost 0 bases and 2 bases, there was a span of 8 bases. CDR3 nucleotide sequence: TGTGCCAGCAGCTTGGTGTCAGGAAACACTGAAGCTTTCTTT. Its translation: CASSLVSGNTEAFF.

This chain uses TRBV18 with TRBJ2-3; no reliable D call. V lost 6 bases and J 0 bases, leaving 7 bases between the germline ends. CDR3 length: 13 amino acids. From germline, CDR1 is KGHSH and CDR2 LQKENI. CDR3 loop: CASSRRSTDTQYF. DNA of the CDR3: TGTGCCAGCTCTCGCAGAAGCACAGATACGCAGTATTTT.

The chain employs TRBV6-5 and TRBJ1-2; TRBD1 matches at 8 bases. J was trimmed by 4 bases and V by 11 bases; bases with no gene match: 12. The CDR3 extends over 14 amino acids. Germline CDR1 is MNHEY and CDR2 is SVGAGI. Written as DNA, the CDR3 is TGTGCCTCGGCGGGGACAGGCGACTTCTATGGCTACACCTTC. It yields the protein CASAGTGDFYGYTF.

The chain is built from TRBV6-1 and TRBJ1-1, with D possibly matching TRBD1 (5 bases). The CDR3 has 15 residues. Trimming pared 0 bases from V and 4 bases from J, leaving 12 bases between. Germline-derived CDR1 and CDR2 are MNHNS and SASEGT. The CDR3 DNA reads as TGTGCCAGCAGTGAAGCAACGGCAGGGAGCACTGAAGCTTTCTTT. Amino acids: CASSEATAGSTEAFF.

The V gene is TRBV6-6, the J gene TRBJ2-7; weak D call: TRBD1 (8 bases). Germline CDR1 reads MNHNY; CDR2 reads SVGAGI (reference sequence). V lost 6 bases, J lost 4 bases, and 19 bases lay in between. The CDR3 runs to 15 residues. The CDR3 nucleotides are TGTGCCAGCAGACCTTCGGACAGGGAGGGGTACGAGCAGTACTTC. Translating it yields CASRPSDREGYEQYF.

The V gene is TRBV10-1, the J gene TRBJ1-1; 10 nucleotides align to TRBD1. Germline V lookup: CDR1 WNHNN, CDR2 SYGVQD (reference sequence). The CDR3 loop spans 18 amino acids. Trimming cost V 0 bases and J 6 bases; bases outside gene matches: 13. The CDR3 coding sequence is TGCGCCAGCAGTGAGTCCCGGTGGACAGGGGGGAATTATGCTGAAGCTTTCTTT. Its protein product is CASSESRWTGGNYAEAFF.

This rearrangement joins TRBV27 to TRBJ1-2, with unresolved D. The CDR3 is 13 residues long. CDR1 is MNHEY and CDR2 is SMNVEV in the germline V gene (reference sequence). Between the trimmed V and J ends, which lost 4 bases and 2 bases, there was a span of 8 bases. The CDR3 region has the DNA TGTGCCAGCAGTTCCCGCCCCAACTATGGCTACACCTTC. Its translation: CASSSRPNYGYTF.

The CDR3: CASSQNLLGSYEQYF. The CDR3 DNA follows: TGCGCCAGCAGCCAAAATCTCTTGGGTTCCTACGAGCAGTACTTC. The chain is built from TRBV4-3 and TRBJ2-7; no clear D. The CDR3 extends over 15 amino acids. Germline-derived CDR1 and CDR2 are LGHNA and YSLEER. The germline V and J ends were trimmed by 2 bases and 1 base, with 12 bases remaining between them.

This chain uses TRBV13 with TRBJ1-3, with D unclear. Germline V gives CDR1 PRHDT, CDR2 FYEKMQ (reference sequence). Trimming stripped 4 bases from V and 8 bases from J, with 12 bases between. CDR3 size: 13 residues. The CDR3 sequence: CASSSGFFDTIYF. For the CDR3, the DNA is TGTGCCAGCAGCTCCGGATTCTTTGACACCATATATTTT.

The rearrangement uses TRBV2 and TRBJ2-1; weak D call: TRBD1 (6 bases). This CDR3 has 16 amino acids. Germline V gene sequence: CDR1 SNHLY, CDR2 FYNNEI. The germline V and J ends were trimmed by 8 bases and 0 bases, with 17 bases remaining between them. The CDR3 sequence is CASRATGGSSYNEQFF. CDR3 coding DNA: TGTGCCAGCCGAGCGACAGGTGGGAGCTCCTACAATGAGCAGTTCTTC. The full variable domain, its missing parts supplied by reference TRBV2 and TRBJ2-1, is EPEVTQTPSHQVTQMGQEVILRCVPISNHLYFYWYRQILGQKVEFLVSFYNNEISEKSEIFDDQFSVERPDGSNFTLKIRSTKLEDSAMYFCASRATGGSSYNEQFFGPGTRLTVL.

The rearrangement joins TRBV5-4 to TRBJ2-7; D may be TRBD1 or TRBD2 (7 bases each). The V gene lost 5 bases and the J gene lost 6 bases, with 18 bases spanning the gap. CDR1 and CDR2 (germline): SGHNT, YYREEE (reference sequence). The CDR3 is 14 amino acids. The CDR3 DNA reads TGTGCCAGCAGTAGGTCACAGGGGAGGGGCGAGCAGTACTTC. The encoded protein is CASSRSQGRGEQYF.

The chain couples TRBV5-1 to TRBJ1-3, with a tentative D call TRBD1 (6 bases). CDR1 is SGHRS and CDR2 is YFSETQ in the germline V gene. The V end lost 0 bases, the J end lost 0 bases, and 7 bases lay between the germline ends. There are 15 residues in the CDR3. DNA for the CDR3: TGCGCCAGCAGCTTGGGGACAGTCTCTGGAAACACCATATATTTT. Its protein product is CASSLGTVSGNTIYF.

The V gene is TRBV11-2, the J gene TRBJ1-5, with D unresolved. CDR3 size: 13 residues. The germline V gene encodes CDR1 SGHAT and CDR2 FQNNGV. V dropped 5 bases and J dropped 2 bases, with 7 bases sitting between them. As DNA, the CDR3 is TGTGCCAGCAGCCTTGGACGCAATCAGCCCCAGCATTTT. Amino acids: CASSLGRNQPQHF. Using reference TRBV11-2 and TRBJ1-5 for the parts outside the CDR3, the full variable domain is EAGVAQSPRYKIIEKRQSVAFWCNPISGHATLYWYQQILGQGPKLLIQFQNNGVVDDSQLPKDRFSAERLKGVDSTLKIQPAKLEDSAVYLCASSLGRNQPQHFGDGTRLSIL.

This sequence joins TRBV3-1 (or the pseudogene TRBV3-2) and TRBJ2-3; 8 bases agree with TRBD1. This CDR3 has 15 amino acids. The V gene's germline CDR1 is LGHDT and CDR2 YNNKEL (reference sequence). Germline trimming cut 1 base from V and 4 bases from J; bases unmatched to any gene: 4. CDR3 nucleotides: TGTGCCAGCAGCCAAGGGACAGGGTTTTCAGATACGCAGTATTTT. It yields the protein CASSQGTGFSDTQYF.

This clone is a singleton in its sample. This rearrangement joins TRBV10-2 to TRBJ2-7; 11 bases match TRBD2. V lost 6 bases to trimming and J lost 0 bases; unmatched junction nucleotides: 4. The CDR3 is made up of 15 amino acids. The V gene's germline CDR1 is WSHSY and CDR2 SAAADI. The CDR3 DNA reads TGCGCCAGCAGCAGTACTAGCGGGAGCTCCTACGAGCAGTACTTC. This codes for CASSSTSGSSYEQYF.

The chain joins TRBV7-8 to TRBJ1-6; no clear D. Germline V CDR1 and CDR2: SGHVS, FQNEAQ. V shed 2 bases and J shed 0 bases, with 8 bases lying between them. The CDR3 consists of 16 residues. The CDR3, as DNA: TGTGCCAGCAGCTTAACGGACCACTCCTATAATTCACCCCTCCACTTT. This sequence encodes CASSLTDHSYNSPLHF.

This CDR3 reads CASSQGIEAGAGDTQYF. Here the CDR3 DNA reads TGCGCCAGCAGCCAAGGCATCGAAGCGGGGGCCGGAGATACGCAGTATTTT. The chain recombines TRBV4-1 with TRBJ2-3, with TRBD2 matching over 8 bases. The junction had 11 bases not matched to a gene; V was cut back by 1 base and J by 5 bases. The CDR3 sequence is 17 residues long. Germline-derived CDR1 and CDR2 are MGHRA and YSYEKL.

The chain links TRBV2 to TRBJ1-6, with D maybe TRBD1 (6 bases). V was shortened by 8 bases and J by 0 bases, with 11 bases between the two germline ends. This CDR3 contains 15 residues. Germline V gives CDR1 SNHLY, CDR2 FYNNEI. Here the CDR3 reads CASLQGSSYNSPLHF. The CDR3 nucleotides read TGTGCCAGCCTACAGGGAAGCTCCTATAATTCACCCCTCCACTTT.